Listed below are T cell receptor beta chains from one sample, sequenced in a study of blood T cell repertoires in COVID-19. Sequencing used immunoSEQ multiplex PCR; TCRdb keeps in-frame clones, though not all of them. Among around 130,000 clones listed, roughly 80% were seen once. Specimen: peripheral blood. The receptors here all came from a human donor in a cohort sampled during active COVID-19. The CDR3 runs from the conserved cysteine through the conserved F or W. Fields, in order: clone size, J gene, D gene, V gene, CDR3 protein, CDR3 DNA. D genes are given only for firm matches. Size is stated for part of the rows, as once, few or many counts, or as a class when the clone is expanded.

-,TRBJ2-3,TRBD2,TRBV7-2,CASSSKRTSGISSGTQYF,TGTGCCAGCAGCTCGAAGAGGACTAGCGGGATCTCCTCGGGTACGCAGTATTTT
-,TRBJ2-1,-,TRBV28,CASSLAGARGYNEQFF,TGTGCCAGCAGTTTAGCGGGGGCGCGGGGTTACAATGAGCAGTTCTTC
-,TRBJ2-3,TRBD2,TRBV5-4,CARLKRGGPGDTQYF,TGTGCCAGGCTCAAACGGGGGGGACCGGGAGATACGCAGTATTTT
-,TRBJ2-1,TRBD1,TRBV14,CASSQVTGASYNEQFF,TGTGCCAGCAGCCAAGTCACAGGGGCATCCTACAATGAGCAGTTCTTC
-,TRBJ1-1,-,TRBV5-3,CARSLGQTREAFF,TGTGCCAGAAGCTTGGGACAAACCCGTGAAGCTTTCTTT
-,TRBJ2-7,TRBD1,TRBV5-4,CASSLRDRGEQYF,TGTGCCAGCAGCTTGCGAGACAGGGGCGAGCAGTACTTC
once,TRBJ2-1,TRBD2,TRBV4-2,CASSARTSGGYNEQFF,TGTGCCAGCAGCGCACGGACTAGCGGGGGGTACAATGAGCAGTTCTTC
-,TRBJ2-7,-,TRBV3-1/TRBV3-2,CASSQDGGGYEQYF,TGTGCCAGCAGCCAAGATGGCGGAGGCTACGAGCAGTACTTC
-,TRBJ2-2,-,TRBV9,CASSVGRTGELFF,TGTGCCAGCAGCGTAGGTCGGACCGGGGAGCTGTTTTTT
-,TRBJ1-5,TRBD1,TRBV18,CASSPQGQGAGQPQHF,TGTGCCAGCTCACCACAGGGACAGGGGGCGGGTCAGCCCCAGCATTTT
-,TRBJ2-2,-,TRBV14,CASSQPRLGTGELFF,TGTGCCAGCAGCCAACCTAGGCTAGGCACCGGGGAGCTGTTTTTT
-,TRBJ2-5,-,TRBV5-1,CATRTDKETQYF,TGCGCCACCCGGACGGACAAAGAGACCCAGTACTTC
once,TRBJ2-1,TRBD2,TRBV7-2,CASRRTSGGQINEQFF,TGTGCCAGCAGGCGGACTAGCGGGGGCCAGATAAATGAGCAGTTCTTC
-,TRBJ2-7,TRBD1,TRBV4-1,CASSQAGTGGSEQYF,TGCGCCAGCAGCCAAGCCGGGACAGGGGGGAGCGAGCAGTACTTC
-,TRBJ1-1,TRBD1,TRBV19,CASRGQGRTEAFF,TGTGCCAGTAGGGGACAGGGAAGGACTGAAGCTTTCTTT
-,TRBJ1-5,-,TRBV9,CASSVGPGQPQHF,TGTGCCAGCAGCGTAGGTCCGGGTCAGCCCCAGCATTTT
once,TRBJ2-3,TRBD2,TRBV6-6,CASSYRGSRTDTQYF,TGTGCCAGCAGTTACCGCGGGAGCCGCACAGATACGCAGTATTTT
-,TRBJ1-5,-,TRBV9,CASSGGRSNQPQHF,TGTGCCAGCAGTGGGGGCAGGAGCAATCAGCCCCAGCATTTT
-,TRBJ1-3,-,TRBV7-2,CASSHRQSSGNTIYF,TGTGCCAGCAGCCACCGACAGTCGTCTGGAAACACCATATATTTT
-,TRBJ2-5,-,TRBV5-6,CASRVQGIVQETQYF,TGTGCCAGCAGAGTACAGGGTATCGTCCAAGAGACCCAGTACTTC
-,TRBJ1-1,-,TRBV9,CASSVASGGAGTEAFF,TGTGCCAGCAGCGTAGCCAGCGGAGGGGCTGGGACTGAAGCTTTCTTT
-,TRBJ2-7,-,TRBV4-1,CASSHSIDRLNEQYF,TGCGCCAGCAGCCACAGCATCGACAGGCTCAACGAGCAGTACTTC
-,TRBJ1-6,-,TRBV7-3,CASALLRGNSPLHF,TGTGCCAGCGCCCTCCTCAGGGGAAATTCACCCCTCCACTTT
-,TRBJ2-7,TRBD1,TRBV10-2,CASSLTGTATYEQYF,TGCGCCAGCTCTTTGACTGGGACAGCAACCTACGAGCAGTACTTC
-,TRBJ2-1,TRBD2,TRBV5-6,CASSSRGGPYNEQFF,TGTGCCAGCAGCAGTCGGGGGGGCCCCTACAATGAGCAGTTCTTC
-,TRBJ1-5,-,TRBV4-2,CASSQVVPSNQPQHF,TGTGCCAGCAGCCAAGTAGTACCTAGCAATCAGCCCCAGCATTTT
-,TRBJ1-2,-,TRBV5-8,CASSPSAPKQGVYGYTF,TGTGCCAGCAGCCCATCCGCCCCGAAACAGGGTGTGTATGGCTACACCTTC
few,TRBJ2-7,-,TRBV2,CASSPGHSTSYEQYF,TGTGCCAGCAGTCCGGGACACTCGACCTCCTACGAGCAGTACTTC
once,TRBJ1-2,TRBD1,TRBV10-2,CASSESRDSPRGYTF,TGCGCCAGCAGTGAGTCGAGGGACAGCCCCCGGGGCTACACCTTC
-,TRBJ2-1,TRBD2,TRBV2,CASKAGANNEQFF,TGTGCCAGCAAAGCGGGGGCGAACAATGAGCAGTTCTTC
-,TRBJ1-2,-,TRBV28,CASSNNYGYTF,TGTGCCAGCAGCAATAACTATGGCTACACCTTC
-,TRBJ2-7,TRBD1,TRBV5-1,CASGRQGIGYEQYF,TGCGCCAGCGGGCGACAGGGGATAGGCTACGAGCAGTACTTC
-,TRBJ2-1,-,TRBV5-5,CASTPTVPSSYNEQFF,TGTGCCAGCACCCCGACTGTCCCCAGCTCCTACAATGAGCAGTTCTTC
-,TRBJ1-1,-,TRBV12-5,CASGLATTGLRTEAFF,TGTGCTAGTGGTTTGGCCACTACAGGGTTGAGGACTGAAGCTTTCTTT
-,TRBJ1-1,TRBD1,TRBV20-1,CSAPRDRGAFF,TGCAGTGCTCCAAGGGACAGGGGGGCTTTCTTT
-,TRBJ2-2,-,TRBV5-6,CASSLRTPTNTGELFF,TGTGCCAGCAGCTTACGGACACCCACGAACACCGGGGAGCTGTTTTTT
once,TRBJ1-1,-,TRBV30,CAWSVREGEAFF,TGTGCCTGGAGTGTACGAGAGGGTGAAGCTTTCTTT
-,TRBJ2-7,-,TRBV5-1,CASSVRQGHEQYF,TGCGCCAGCAGCGTCCGACAAGGCCACGAGCAGTACTTC
-,TRBJ2-5,-,TRBV2,CASSEEHLEETQYF,TGTGCCAGCAGTGAAGAACACCTCGAAGAGACCCAGTACTTC
-,TRBJ2-4,-,TRBV7-9,CASSSQVPLAKNIQYF,TGTGCCAGCAGCTCACAGGTGCCACTAGCCAAAAACATTCAGTACTTC
-,TRBJ2-5,-,TRBV29-1,CSVEAGTRRGTQYF,TGCAGCGTTGAAGCTGGGACACGACGAGGGACCCAGTACTTC
-,TRBJ1-1,-,TRBV5-6,CASSRPTGSNTEAFF,TGTGCCAGCAGCCGCCCTACAGGGTCGAACACTGAAGCTTTCTTT
-,TRBJ2-7,TRBD2,TRBV23-1,CASTTRGGSYEQYF,TGCGCCAGCACCACGCGCGGGGGCTCCTACGAGCAGTACTTC
-,TRBJ2-3,TRBD2,TRBV6-6,CASSPASAGGFSSTDTQYF,TGTGCCAGCAGTCCCGCCTCTGCGGGGGGGTTTTCTAGCACAGATACGCAGTATTTT
-,TRBJ2-1,-,TRBV24-1,CATSLNGEQFF,TGTGCCACCAGCCTAAATGGTGAGCAGTTCTTC